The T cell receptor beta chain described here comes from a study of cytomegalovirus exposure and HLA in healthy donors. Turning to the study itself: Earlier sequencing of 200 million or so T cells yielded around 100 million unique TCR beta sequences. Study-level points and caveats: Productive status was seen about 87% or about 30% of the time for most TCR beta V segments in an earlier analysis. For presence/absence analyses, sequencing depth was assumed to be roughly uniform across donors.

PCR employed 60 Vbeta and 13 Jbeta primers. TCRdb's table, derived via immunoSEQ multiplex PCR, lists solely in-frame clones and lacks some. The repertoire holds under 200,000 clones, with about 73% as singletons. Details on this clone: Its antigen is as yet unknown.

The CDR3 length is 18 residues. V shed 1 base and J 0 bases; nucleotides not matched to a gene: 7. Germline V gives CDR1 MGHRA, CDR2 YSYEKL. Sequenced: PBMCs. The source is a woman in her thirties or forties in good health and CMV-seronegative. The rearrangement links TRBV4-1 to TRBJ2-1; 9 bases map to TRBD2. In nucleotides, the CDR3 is TGCGCCAGCAGCCAAGGCAGGGCTAGCGGGGTCTCCTACAATGAGCAGTTCTTC. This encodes CASSQGRASGVSYNEQFF.